These T cell receptor beta chains were read from a single sample in a study of graft-versus-host responses after intestinal transplantation. The protocol was immunoSEQ multiplex PCR, while the TCRdb copy is restricted to in-frame clones and leaves out a portion. The sample holds about 51,000 clones, 89% seen once. Their antigen targets remain unknown. The specimen comprised unstimulated CD4+ T cells sorted from spleen or lymph node cells, sampled before transplant. The receptors were sampled from a human donor who was the organ donor for an intestinal transplant. Both conserved end residues are part of each CDR3. A D gene is named only where the DNA matches it firmly. Clone size is shown for a subset of rows, as once, few, many or a class of expanded clone.

TRBV18	-	-	TRBJ2-5	TGTGCCAGCTCACCAGGGAGAGGAAAGACCCAGTACTTC	CASSPGRGKTQYF
TRBV7-2	TRBD2	-	TRBJ2-1	TGTGCCAGCAGCGCCTACCTAGCGGGAGGCATCTACAATGAGCAGTTCTTC	CASSAYLAGGIYNEQFF
TRBV30	TRBD1	-	TRBJ1-2	TGTGCCTGGAGTGCCTCCGACAGGGTGTACGGCTACACCTTC	CAWSASDRVYGYTF
TRBV5-6	TRBD2	-	TRBJ2-7	TGTGCCAGCAGCTTTGGGCGGGAGGGCCGAGAGCAGTACTTC	CASSFGREGREQYF
TRBV2	-	few	TRBJ2-1	TGTGCTTCCGACAGAACCATGTACAATGAGCAGTTCTTC	CASDRTMYNEQFF
TRBV9	-	-	TRBJ2-1	TGTGCCAGCAGGTCGGGGAGGATCTCCTACAATGAGCAGTTCTTC	CASRSGRISYNEQFF
TRBV28	TRBD1	-	TRBJ1-2	TGTGCCAGCAGTTTATCGCGTCCCGGGACAGGGACTAACTATGGCTACACCTTC	CASSLSRPGTGTNYGYTF
TRBV11-2	-	-	TRBJ1-1	TGTGCCAGCAGCGAAGGTAGGGGAGGTTGGACTGAAGCTTTCTTT	CASSEGRGGWTEAFF
TRBV29-1	TRBD1	-	TRBJ1-2	TGCAGCGTAAGACAGGGGGCGGTCTATGGCTACACCTTC	CSVRQGAVYGYTF
TRBV25-1	TRBD2	-	TRBJ2-1	TGTGCCAGCCAAGAAAGCGGGAGCTCCTACAATGAGCAGTTCTTC	CASQESGSSYNEQFF
TRBV7-2	-	-	TRBJ1-2	TGTGCCAGCAGCTTATGGGCATTCTATGGCTACACCTTC	CASSLWAFYGYTF
TRBV18	-	-	TRBJ1-1	TGTGCCAGCTCACCATGGGCCGGTACCGTGAACACTGAAGCTTTCTTT	CASSPWAGTVNTEAFF
TRBV30	-	-	TRBJ1-5	TGTGCCTGGAGTTGGGAGGGGCTTCAGCCCCAGCATTTT	CAWSWEGLQPQHF
TRBV6-4	TRBD2	-	TRBJ2-2	TGTGCCAGCAGTGAGACTAGCGGGAACACCGGGGAGCTGTTTTTT	CASSETSGNTGELFF
TRBV29-1	-	-	TRBJ1-5	TGCAGCGTTAACAGAGTAGGACAGCACCAGCCCCAGCATTTT	CSVNRVGQHQPQHF
TRBV10-3	TRBD2	-	TRBJ2-1	TGTGCCATCAGGGGACTAGAGGGGAGGAATGAGCAGTTCTTC	CAIRGLEGRNEQFF
TRBV28	-	-	TRBJ1-2	TGTGCCAGCAGTTTGTTTCAGGGTGCCTATGGCTACACCTTC	CASSLFQGAYGYTF
TRBV6-5	-	-	TRBJ2-1	TGTGCCAGCAGTTACTTTAGCGGTGAGCAGTTCTTC	CASSYFSGEQFF
TRBV19	-	few	TRBJ1-5	TGTGCCAGTAGTACCCAGGGTTTCAGCAATCAGCCCCAGCATTTT	CASSTQGFSNQPQHF
TRBV28	TRBD1	-	TRBJ2-5	TGTGCCAGCAGCCCTGACAGGGTACAAGAGACCCAGTACTTC	CASSPDRVQETQYF
TRBV28	-	few	TRBJ2-6	TGTGCCAGCAGCCTATCAGGGCCCGGGGCCAACGTCCTGACTTTC	CASSLSGPGANVLTF
TRBV15	TRBD2	once	TRBJ2-1	TGTGCCACCAGCAGAGGAAGCGGGAGGGGGGGCAATGAGCAGTTCTTC	CATSRGSGRGGNEQFF
TRBV18	-	once	TRBJ1-1	TGTGCCAGCTCACCCGCTAAGAACACTGAAGCTTTCTTT	CASSPAKNTEAFF
TRBV30	TRBD1	-	TRBJ1-4	TGTGCCGTACGAAAGGGACAGGGAAATGAAAAACTGTTTTTT	CAVRKGQGNEKLFF
TRBV9	TRBD2	-	TRBJ2-1	TGTGCCAGCAGCGTAGCAATAGCGGGGGACAATGAGCAGTTCTTC	CASSVAIAGDNEQFF
TRBV15	TRBD2	-	TRBJ2-7	TGTGCCACCAGCAGAAAGCGGGACCCGCCCTACGAGCAGTACTTC	CATSRKRDPPYEQYF
TRBV10-1	-	-	TRBJ2-3	TGCGCCAGCAGCCCATTTCCGAGACAGGGCACAGATACGCAGTATTTT	CASSPFPRQGTDTQYF
TRBV6-5	TRBD2	-	TRBJ2-3	TGTGCCAGCAGTTACTCCCGGGGGGGCACAGATACGCAGTATTTT	CASSYSRGGTDTQYF
TRBV5-1	TRBD1	-	TRBJ1-2	TGCGCCAGCGGGGACAGCCCAAACTATGGCTACACCTTC	CASGDSPNYGYTF
TRBV5-1	TRBD1	-	TRBJ2-5	TGCGCCAGCAGCTCACAGGGGTACCAAGAGACCCAGTACTTC	CASSSQGYQETQYF
TRBV27	-	once	TRBJ2-1	TGTGCCAGCAGTTTCCGGACGGCGGGACTGACCTACAATGAGCAGTTCTTC	CASSFRTAGLTYNEQFF
TRBV9	-	-	TRBJ1-6	TGTGCCAGCAGCGTAGGACAGGTCAATTCACCCCTCCACTTT	CASSVGQVNSPLHF
TRBV23-1	-	-	TRBJ2-4	TGCGCCAGCAGTCAATCTGGCGGGATTCTAGCCAAAAACATTCAGTACTTC	CASSQSGGILAKNIQYF
TRBV7-9	-	-	TRBJ2-1	TGTGCCAGCAGCTTAGCGAGGGGAGGCGGGCTCGGAGAGCAGTTCTTC	CASSLARGGGLGEQFF
TRBV27	-	-	TRBJ2-7	TGTGCCAGCAGTATGAGGGGGAGTGGGTACGAGCAGTACTTC	CASSMRGSGYEQYF
TRBV5-8	TRBD1	-	TRBJ2-7	TGTGCCAGCAGAGATTTCCGGGGACAGGGGGCAAGGTCGATACATTACGAGCAGTACTTC	CASRDFRGQGARSIHYEQYF
TRBV15	TRBD2	-	TRBJ2-1	TGTGCCACCAGCAGAGAGACTAGCGGGAGAGGGGAGCAGTTCTTC	CATSRETSGRGEQFF
TRBV7-6	-	-	TRBJ2-7	TGTGCCAGCAGCGCGGACTCCCACTCCTACGAGCAGTACTTC	CASSADSHSYEQYF
TRBV6-5	-	-	TRBJ1-1	TGTGCCAGCAGTTACTCGGCTCGGGGGAGTACTGAAGCTTTCTTT	CASSYSARGSTEAFF
TRBV10-2	TRBD1	few	TRBJ2-6	TGCGCCAGCAGCGCAAGACAGGGACAAGCTGGGGCCAACGTCCTGACTTTC	CASSARQGQAGANVLTF
TRBV7-2	-	-	TRBJ2-7	TGTGCCAGCAGCTTAGCGCAGATCACAACCTACGAGCAGTACTTC	CASSLAQITTYEQYF
TRBV27	-	-	TRBJ1-1	TGTGCCAGCAGTACTGGACTGTTGAACACTGAAGCTTTCTTT	CASSTGLLNTEAFF
TRBV27	TRBD2	few	TRBJ2-1	TGTGCCAGCAGTCCGTTGACTAGCGGGGTCTACAATGAGCAGTTCTTC	CASSPLTSGVYNEQFF